The 14 T cell receptor beta chains given below trace back to one sample, sequenced in a study of tumor and adjacent non-tumor tissue in lung cancer. TCRbeta libraries were built with three rounds of nested PCR, modified from ARM-PCR. TCRdb itself ran the multiplex PCR reads through MiXCR, one entry per CDR3 protein. This sample has under 95,000 distinct CDR3 sequences; 67% occur once, and the top ten carry approximately 20%. This sample's RNA came from whole unsorted tissue. The sample taken for sequencing was lung tumor tissue. The source is a man aged 60 to 69 with non-small cell lung cancer.

Turning to this clonotype: A read error may be the cause here, since a much bigger clone is one base away. Because it lacks the conserved phenylalanine or tryptophan at the end, this CDR3 is likely a read error. The chain links TRBV5-1 to TRBJ2-3; TRBD1 is a possible D gene (5 bases). The germline V gene has CDR1 SGHRS and CDR2 YFSETQ. CDR3 length equals 13 residues. V gave up 5 bases and J gave up 0 bases, with 7 bases separating them. CDR3 loop: CASRGASTDTQYL. Here the CDR3 DNA reads TGCGCCAGCAGAGGGGCTAGCACAGATACGCAGTATCTT.

This clonotype has ten or more counts. J is TRBJ1-2 and V is TRBV20-1; TRBD1 aligns across 12 bases. The CDR3 loop spans 17 amino acids. From germline, CDR1 is DFQATT and CDR2 SNEGSKA (reference sequence). Germline trimming cut 6 bases from V and 0 bases from J; bases unmatched to any gene: 11. The CDR3 DNA follows: TGCAGTGCAACCGGGACAGGGGGCGGGTCTGCTAACTATGGCTACACCTTC. It specifies CSATGTGGGSANYGYTF.

V is TRBV7-2 and J is TRBJ1-2; the match to TRBD1 covers 7 bases. From germline, CDR1 is SGHTA and CDR2 FQGNSA. V trimming: 5 bases; J trimming: 7 bases; junction bases outside the gene matches: 13. The CDR3 loop spans 15 amino acids. The CDR3 loop is CASSPGTENIRGYTF. The CDR3 nucleotides read TGTGCCAGCAGCCCAGGGACAGAAAATATCCGTGGCTACACCTTC.

With regard to this clonotype: Mismatch with germline at one junction end may stem from a read error. V usage is TRBV5-1 and J usage is TRBJ2-3; maybe TRBD2 (5 bases). The CDR3 extends over 15 amino acids. CDR1 and CDR2 (germline): SGHRS, YFSETQ. The DNA for the CDR3 is TGCGCCAGCAGCTTACGGGGAGCCAGCACAGTTACGCAGTATTTT. This codes for CASSLRGASTVTQYF.

Concerning this clonotype itself: Likely a read error: the CDR3 ends without its conserved phenylalanine or tryptophan. The J gene is TRBJ2-1, the V gene TRBV5-4; no definite D call. The V gene's germline CDR1 is SGHNT and CDR2 YYREEE (reference sequence). The CDR3 spans 14 residues. Trimming shortened V by 4 bases and J by 8 bases, and 16 bases separated the two germline ends. The CDR3 bases are TGTGCCAGCAGCCCTGATCCCGCACTTGATGAGCAGTTCCTC. It yields the protein CASSPDPALDEQFL.

Remarks on this clonotype: The junction and the germline gene differ at one end; a read error may be behind it. The chain carries TRBV14 and TRBJ1-1, with TRBD1 identical over 7 bases. CDR1 is SGHDN and CDR2 is FVKESK in the germline V gene. The CDR3 consists of 13 residues. Here the CDR3 reads CANSQIRGTEAFF. DNA for the CDR3: TGTGCCAACAGCCAGATCAGGGGGACTGAAGCTTTCTTT.

This clonotype was detected once. The chain recombines TRBV6-1 with TRBJ1-1, with no clear D. V gave up 9 bases and J gave up 7 bases, with 15 bases separating them. Germline CDR1 and CDR2: MNHNS and SASEGT. CDR3 length: 12 amino acids. DNA for the CDR3: TGTGCCAGTCGACTTGAGGGTTGTGAAGCTTTCTTT. This sequence encodes CASRLEGCEAFF.

As regards this clonotype: At one boundary the junction diverges from the germline segment, which might be a read error. The chain carries TRBV7-9 and TRBJ2-1; perhaps TRBD2 as D (6 bases). Per germline, CDR1 SEHNR and CDR2 FQNEAQ (reference sequence). The CDR3 runs 12 residues. The CDR3 loop reads CASSFAGRGKYF. For the CDR3, the DNA is TGTGCCAGCAGCTTCGCTGGACGGGGGAAGTACTTC.

The gene calls are TRBV28 and TRBJ2-1; no reliable D call. Trimming shortened V by 4 bases and J by 6 bases, and 16 bases separated the two germline ends. The CDR3 is made up of 15 amino acids. The germline V gene encodes CDR1 MDHEN and CDR2 SYDVKM. The CDR3 here is CASSSLGILGNEQFF. The DNA of the CDR3 is TGTGCCAGCAGTTCATTGGGCATCCTCGGCAATGAGCAGTTCTTC.

The chain is built from TRBV4-3 and TRBJ2-2; D may correspond to TRBD1 or TRBD2 (5 bases each). With 5 bases removed from V and 8 bases from J, the gap between germline ends came to 21 bases. The length of the CDR3 is 16 residues. The germline CDR1 and CDR2 sequences are LGHNA and YSLEER. Written as DNA, the CDR3 is TGCGCCAGCAGCAAACCCGGTCCTGGGGGTACTGGGGAGCTGTTTTTT. It codes for CASSKPGPGGTGELFF.

This clonotype is a singleton in its sample. This sequence joins TRBV12-3 or TRBV12-4 and TRBJ1-2; 8 bases match TRBD1. CDR3 length: 17 amino acids. The CDR3 spells CVSRRTGIPSDSYGYTF. CDR3 in DNA: TGTGTAAGCAGACGGACAGGGATACCTAGCGATAGCTATGGCTACACCTTC.

Remarks on this clonotype: Because the CDR3 is missing its conserved closing phenylalanine or tryptophan, this is likely a read error. The V call is TRBV4-3, the J call TRBJ1-2, with 7 bases fitting TRBD1. CDR1 is LGHNA, CDR2 YSLEER, per germline. Trimming removed 3 bases from V and 7 bases from J; junction bases left unmatched: 8. The CDR3 is made up of 14 amino acids. The CDR3 DNA is TGCGCCAGCAGCCACCTCGACAGGGTGACTGGCTACACCCTC. Amino acid sequence: CASSHLDRVTGYTL.

This clonotype appeared many times. V usage is TRBV29-1 and J usage is TRBJ2-1; maybe TRBD2 (6 bases). The germline gives CDR1 SQVTM, CDR2 ANQGSEA. The V end lost 7 bases, the J end lost 9 bases, and 10 bases lay between the germline ends. The CDR3 runs to 10 residues. In nucleotides, the CDR3 is TGCAGCGGCGGGGAGTTTGAGCAGTTCTTC. Encoded protein: CSGGEFEQFF.

As for this clonotype: Relative to the germline gene, one junction end is altered; a read error may explain this. As DNA, the CDR3 is TGCGCCGGCAGCCAGAGGTACAGCTCCTACAATGAGCAGTTCTTC. Protein sequence: CAGSQRYSSYNEQFF. The V gene is TRBV4-1, the J gene TRBJ2-1; D not resolved. The CDR3 is 15 amino acids. Germline V gives CDR1 MGHRA, CDR2 YSYEKL.